Each of the 10 T cell receptor beta chains below was sequenced from the same sample in a study of PD-1 blockade in classical Hodgkin lymphoma. Assay used: immunoSEQ multiplex PCR; TCRdb lists only in-frame clones, some missing. The sample gives tens of thousands of clones, about two thirds of which show up once; around 16% is in the top ten. No patient escaped relapse after autologous stem cell transplantation, and brentuximab vedotin exposure varied. This specimen was peripheral blood mononuclear cells (PBMCs), taken before the second cycle of nivolumab. These receptors were collected from a human donor with classical Hodgkin lymphoma.

This chain links TRBV6-5 with TRBJ2-3; 7 nucleotides align to TRBD2. Germline lookup yields CDR1 MNHEY and CDR2 SVGAGI. V was pared by 4 bases and J by 8 bases, with 3 bases of the junction left unmatched. The CDR3 has 12 amino acids. CDR3 in amino acids: CASSWGGGTQYF. CDR3 sequence (DNA): TGTGCCAGCAGTTGGGGGGGTGGTACGCAGTATTTT.

J is TRBJ1-1 and V is TRBV7-3, with D possibly being TRBD1 (5 bases). V shed 5 bases and J shed 4 bases, with 11 bases lying between them. Per germline, CDR1 SGHTA and CDR2 FQGTGA. The CDR3 runs 13 residues. The DNA of the CDR3 is TGTGCCAGCAGCCTGGACATTACCACTGAAGCTTTCTTT. This encodes CASSLDITTEAFF.

The chain carries TRBV5-5 and TRBJ1-5; TRBD1 agrees at 9 bases. J was trimmed by 3 bases and V by 2 bases; bases with no gene match: 3. Germline loops: CDR1 SGHKS, CDR2 YYEKEE (reference sequence). CDR3 length: 15 amino acids. CDR3 bases: TGTGCCAGCAGCTTACAGGGGGCGGTCAATCAGCCCCAGCATTTT. This codes for CASSLQGAVNQPQHF.

The rearrangement links TRBV6-5 to TRBJ2-7; D remains ambiguous. Germline V gene lookup returns CDR1 MNHEY and CDR2 SVGAGI. This CDR3 has 14 amino acids. Deletions cut 2 bases from V and 2 bases from J, with 10 bases between. Here the CDR3 DNA reads TGTGCCAGCAGTTACGGGGTCACGACCTACGAGCAGTACTTC. Encoded protein: CASSYGVTTYEQYF.

The chain uses TRBV11-2 and TRBJ1-1; 7 bases fit TRBD1. Unmatched junction bases numbered 7, after V lost 5 bases and J lost 4 bases. Germline V gene lookup returns CDR1 SGHAT and CDR2 FQNNGV. The CDR3 is 14 amino acids. The CDR3 region is CASSLTGFVTEAFF. The CDR3 DNA sequence: TGTGCCAGCAGCCTGACAGGGTTTGTCACTGAAGCTTTCTTT.

The chain combines TRBV27 with TRBJ1-1, with unresolved D. CDR1 and CDR2 from the germline V gene are MNHEY and SMNVEV (reference sequence). Trimming cost V 2 bases and J 6 bases, with 10 bases left between them. CDR3 length: 13 amino acids. The CDR3 protein is CASSLGRQAEAFF. CDR3 nucleotides: TGTGCCAGCAGTTTAGGACGGCAAGCTGAAGCTTTCTTT.

The V call is TRBV27, the J call TRBJ1-5; D is unresolved. The CDR3 extends over 15 amino acids. The V gene lost 3 bases and the J gene lost 4 bases, with 13 bases spanning the gap. CDR1 and CDR2 from the germline V gene are MNHEY and SMNVEV (reference sequence). The CDR3 region is CASSFGSSRNQPQHF. CDR3 nucleotide sequence: TGTGCCAGCAGTTTCGGGAGCAGTCGGAATCAGCCCCAGCATTTT.

The gene calls are TRBV14 and TRBJ2-1; D is perhaps TRBD1 (5 bases). V lost 1 base, J lost 2 bases, and 9 bases lay in between. CDR1 SGHDN and CDR2 FVKESK come from the germline V gene. There are 15 residues in the CDR3. CDR3: CASSQAQGPYNEQFF. In DNA, the CDR3 is TGTGCCAGCAGCCAAGCTCAGGGCCCCTACAATGAGCAGTTCTTC.

In its sample, this clone was seen once. The chain employs TRBV27 and TRBJ2-7, with D maybe TRBD1 (7 bases). Germline CDR1 and CDR2: MNHEY and SMNVEV (reference sequence). V shed 0 bases and J shed 3 bases, with 15 bases lying between them. CDR3 length: 16 residues. CDR3 sequence: CASSLSFGGQNYEQYF. CDR3 DNA sequence: TGTGCCAGCAGTTTATCCTTCGGGGGACAGAACTACGAGCAGTACTTC.

This clone was seen more than once but under ten times. The J gene is TRBJ1-2, the V gene TRBV7-6; no clear D. This CDR3 is 14 amino acids long. V was pared by 3 bases and J by 5 bases, with 13 bases between. Per germline, CDR1 SGHVS and CDR2 FNYEAQ. The CDR3 sequence: CASSLTKGGYGYTF. In DNA form, the CDR3 reads TGTGCCAGCAGCTTGACCAAGGGTGGATATGGCTACACCTTC.